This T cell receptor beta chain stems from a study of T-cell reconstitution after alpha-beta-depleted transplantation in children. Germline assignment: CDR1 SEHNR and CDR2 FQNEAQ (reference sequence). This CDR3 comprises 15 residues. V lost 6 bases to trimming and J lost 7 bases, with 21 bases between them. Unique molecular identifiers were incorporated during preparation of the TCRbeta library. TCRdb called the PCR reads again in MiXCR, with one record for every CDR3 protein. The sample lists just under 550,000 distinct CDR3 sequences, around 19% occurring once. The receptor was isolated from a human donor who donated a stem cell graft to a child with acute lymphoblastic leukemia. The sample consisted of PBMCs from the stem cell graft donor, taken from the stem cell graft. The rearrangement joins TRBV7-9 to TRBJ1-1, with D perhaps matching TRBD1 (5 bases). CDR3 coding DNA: TGTGCCAGCAGTTTTAAATCGGCAGGGCCACTTGAAGCTTTCTTT. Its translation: CASSFKSAGPLEAFF.